This TCR beta chain was found in a study of blood T cell repertoires in COVID-19. On the study more broadly: Sites in the United States, Italy and Spain provided acute and convalescent COVID-19 samples.

In the original analysis: Amplification with reference gene primers provided the estimates of nucleated cell counts. Sequenced by immunoSEQ multiplex PCR; TCRdb stores in-frame clones only, minus some. V and J calls and clone size are as listed in that table; D and trimming were resolved from the DNA. The sample includes some 120,000 clones, 80% of them seen just once. V was clipped by 0 bases and J by 0 bases; unmatched bases: 7. Germline CDR1 reads MGHRA; CDR2 reads YSYEKL. This CDR3 region has 17 residues. The sequenced material came from peripheral blood. The receptor's source is a human donor in a cohort sampled during active COVID-19. The chain links TRBV4-1 to TRBJ2-5; 7 bases map to TRBD1. This CDR3 is CASSQEIDRADQETQYF. The CDR3 bases are TGCGCCAGCAGCCAAGAAATCGACAGGGCTGACCAAGAGACCCAGTACTTC.